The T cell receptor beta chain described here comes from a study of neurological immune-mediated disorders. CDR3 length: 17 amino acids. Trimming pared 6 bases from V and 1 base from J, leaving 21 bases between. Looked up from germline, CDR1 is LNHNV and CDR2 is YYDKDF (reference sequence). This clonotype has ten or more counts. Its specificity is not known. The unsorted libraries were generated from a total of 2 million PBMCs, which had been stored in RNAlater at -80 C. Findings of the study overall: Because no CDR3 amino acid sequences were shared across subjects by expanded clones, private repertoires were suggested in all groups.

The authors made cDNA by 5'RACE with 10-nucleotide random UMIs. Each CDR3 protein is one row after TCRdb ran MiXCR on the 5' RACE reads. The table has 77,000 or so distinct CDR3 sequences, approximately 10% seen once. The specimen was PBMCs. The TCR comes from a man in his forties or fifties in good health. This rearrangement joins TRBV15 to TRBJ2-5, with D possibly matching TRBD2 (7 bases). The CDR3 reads CATSETRGAWGQETQYF. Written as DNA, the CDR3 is TGTGCCACCAGTGAAACTCGGGGGGCTTGGGGCCAAGAGACCCAGTACTTC. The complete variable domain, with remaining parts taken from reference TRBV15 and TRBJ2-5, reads DAMVIQNPRYQVTQFGKPVTLSCSQTLNHNVMYWYQQKSSQAPKLLFHYYDKDFNNEADTPDNFQSRRPNTSFCFLDIRSPGLGDTAMYLCATSETRGAWGQETQYFGPGTRLLVL.